This T cell receptor (beta chain) appears in the sequencing data of a study of T cell responses to AZD1222 COVID-19 vaccine. Notes on the study in general: In the spike-specific TCR repertoire, nearly half reportedly target unmutated variant regions.

The junction had 3 bases not matched to a gene; V was cut back by 3 bases and J by 5 bases. Germline V lookup: CDR1 MDHEN, CDR2 SYDVKM. The CDR3 length is 13 residues. Concerning this clone: Its antigen is currently unknown.

Assay: immunoSEQ multiplex PCR; the TCRdb copy retains only in-frame clones and omits some. The data show around 130,000 clones, with about 91% seen just once and 3% to 4.5% held by the top ten. The TCR originated in an adult in good health. This specimen was peripheral blood, taken on day 0 of AZD1222 vaccination. This chain joins TRBV28 and TRBJ1-2; 7 bases match TRBD1. The chain's CDR3 is CASSLGQTYGYTF. The CDR3 DNA reads TGTGCCAGCAGTTTGGGACAGACTTATGGCTACACCTTC.